This T cell receptor beta chain was sequenced for a study of early T cells in non-severe SARS-CoV-2 infection. Study in general: Unpaired chains resulted from sequencing bulk RNA of unsorted whole blood. Study results and caveats: VDJdb matching skewed toward anti-spike CD8 responses, missing private and CD4 specificities.

The protocol attached unique molecular identifiers to individual cDNA molecules. TCRdb re-derived calls from the 5' RACE reads in MiXCR, one entry per CDR3 protein. Among 70,000 or so distinct CDR3 sequences listed, about a tenth were seen once. CDR1 SGHRS and CDR2 YFSETQ come from the germline V gene. V lost 4 bases, J lost 2 bases, and 19 bases lay in between. This CDR3 has 16 residues. Notes on this clonotype: Its antigen is not known.

This receptor was taken from an adult who was a healthcare worker with PCR-confirmed SARS-CoV-2 infection or an uninfected control (not recorded which). Material for sequencing was whole blood. The J gene is TRBJ2-7, the V gene TRBV5-1, with a weak D call TRBD1 (5 bases). Written as DNA, the CDR3 is TGCGCCAGCAGCCAGGGATCGACGGAGTCCACCTACGAGCAGTACTTC. It is translated as CASSQGSTESTYEQYF.